The 4 T cell receptor beta chains given below trace back to one sample, sequenced in a study of a mutant IDH1 vaccine in newly diagnosed glioma. As for time point: week 11, during vaccination. One vaccine dose held 300 ug of mutant IDH1 20-mer peptide and came with topical imiquimod. These receptors are not linked to any known antigen. The protocol was immunoSEQ multiplex PCR, while the TCRdb copy is restricted to in-frame clones and leaves out a portion. The table has some 52,000 clones, 90% to 95% seen once. The sample was PBMCs, taken from a glioma patient whose treatment included an IDH1 peptide vaccine. These receptors were collected from a man aged 45-60 years with glioma.

This clone is classed as medium-sized (0.01 to 0.1%). This rearrangement joins TRBV7-9 to TRBJ2-1, with TRBD1 identical over 9 bases. Losses at the gene ends were 6 bases for V and 8 bases for J; bases not matched to a gene: 8. CDR3 length: 14 residues. Germline V gene lookup returns CDR1 SEHNR and CDR2 FQNEAQ (reference sequence). CDR3 in amino acids: CASSPGTGFHEQFF. Here the CDR3 DNA reads TGTGCCAGCAGTCCCGGGACAGGGTTCCATGAGCAGTTCTTC.

The chain uses TRBV5-1 and TRBJ2-7; 10 positions match TRBD2. The germline V gene encodes CDR1 SGHRS and CDR2 YFSETQ. J gave up 0 bases and V 0 bases, and 6 bases lay outside the gene matches. The CDR3 is 17 amino acids. The CDR3 reads CASSLAAGTSDSYEQYF. In DNA, the CDR3 is TGCGCCAGCAGCTTGGCGGCCGGGACTAGCGACTCCTACGAGCAGTACTTC.

The chain combines TRBV6-5 with TRBJ2-1, with D maybe TRBD1 (5 bases). In germline, CDR1 is MNHEY, CDR2 SVGAGI. Trimming took off 0 bases at V and 12 bases at J, with 15 bases between the two ends. This CDR3 region has 14 residues. The CDR3 protein is CASSYSALEGAQFF. The CDR3 DNA follows: TGTGCCAGCAGTTACTCCGCCTTGGAAGGGGCGCAGTTCTTC.

This chain uses TRBV10-3 with TRBJ2-7, with D possibly matching TRBD2 (6 bases). The CDR3 has 15 residues. In germline, CDR1 is ENHRY, CDR2 SYGVKD. V gave up 0 bases and J gave up 8 bases, with 17 bases separating them. The CDR3, as DNA: TGTGCCATCAGTGAGTCGGGTCCGCCCCGGGGGAAGCAGTACTTC. It encodes CAISESGPPRGKQYF.